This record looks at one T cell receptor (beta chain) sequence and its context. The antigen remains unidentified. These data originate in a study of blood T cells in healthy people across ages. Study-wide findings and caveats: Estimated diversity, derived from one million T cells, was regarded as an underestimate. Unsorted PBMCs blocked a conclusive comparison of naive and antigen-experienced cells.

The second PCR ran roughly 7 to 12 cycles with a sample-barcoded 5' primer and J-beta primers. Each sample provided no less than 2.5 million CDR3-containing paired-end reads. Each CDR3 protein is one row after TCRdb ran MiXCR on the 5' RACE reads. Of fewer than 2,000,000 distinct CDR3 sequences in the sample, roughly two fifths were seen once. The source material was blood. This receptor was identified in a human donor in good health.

The CDR3 loop reads CASSWSGNSGGNTEAFF. The CDR3 DNA sequence: TGTGCCAGCAGCTGGTCGGGCAACTCTGGGGGGAACACTGAAGCTTTCTTT. The chain is built from TRBV7-9 and TRBJ1-1; D is possibly TRBD1 (5 bases). The germline V gene has CDR1 SEHNR and CDR2 FQNEAQ (reference sequence). There are 17 residues in the CDR3. Deletions cut 4 bases from V and 1 base from J, with 19 bases between.